This T cell receptor (beta chain) originates from a study of preoperative IRX-2 immunotherapy in early breast cancer. Treatment meaning: preoperative locoregional IRX-2 cytokine immunotherapy. This phase Ib study tested locoregional IRX-2 cytokine immunotherapy given before surgery. The method was immunoSEQ multiplex PCR; TCRdb's version includes in-frame clones alone and lacks a portion of them. The data contain under 35,000 clones, roughly four fifths of them singletons. This material was obtained from a patient treated with IRX-2 immunotherapy. This TCR was recovered from a human donor with breast cancer.

The chain's CDR3 is CASSPSAYNEQFF. The CDR3 nucleotides are TGTGCCAGCAGCCCCTCGGCCTACAATGAGCAGTTCTTC. This chain joins TRBV7-4 and TRBJ2-1, with D uncertain. The CDR3 extends over 13 amino acids. V was cut by 5 bases and J by 2 bases, with 7 bases left in between. From germline, CDR1 is SGHVT and CDR2 SQSDAQ.